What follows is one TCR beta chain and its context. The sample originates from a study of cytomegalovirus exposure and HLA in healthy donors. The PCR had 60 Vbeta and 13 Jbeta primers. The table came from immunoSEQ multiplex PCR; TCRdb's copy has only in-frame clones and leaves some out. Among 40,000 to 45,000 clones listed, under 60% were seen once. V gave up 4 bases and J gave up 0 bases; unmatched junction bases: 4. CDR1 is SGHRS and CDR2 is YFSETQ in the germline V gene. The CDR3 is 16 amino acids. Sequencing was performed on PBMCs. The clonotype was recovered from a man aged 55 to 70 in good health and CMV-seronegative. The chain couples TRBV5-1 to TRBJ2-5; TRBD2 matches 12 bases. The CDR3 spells CASSNGLAGYQETQYF. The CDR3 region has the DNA TGCGCCAGCAGCAACGGACTAGCGGGATACCAAGAGACCCAGTACTTC. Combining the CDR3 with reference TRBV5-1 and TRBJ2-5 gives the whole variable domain KAGVTQTPRYLIKTRGQQVTLSCSPISGHRSVSWYQQTPGQGLQFLFEYFSETQRNKGNFPGRFSGRQFSNSRSEMNVSTLELGDSALYLCASSNGLAGYQETQYFGPGTRLLVL.